This T cell receptor beta chain was observed in a study of T cell responses to AZD1222 COVID-19 vaccine. The study's findings and limits: All repertoire sampling was performed exclusively after the peak T cell response. Females outnumbered males among donors, who were mostly white British; clonal diversity was possibly underestimated. Only a handful of AZD1222 recipients, roughly six in all, had baseline seropositivity.

The J segment lost 5 bases and the V segment lost 5 bases, leaving 6 bases of the junction unmatched. Germline V gene sequence: CDR1 SGHTA, CDR2 FQGTGA. There are 15 residues in the CDR3. About this clone itself: Its target is unknown.

The data were produced by immunoSEQ multiplex PCR, yet TCRdb's version contains in-frame clones alone and is incomplete. The table shows some 48,000 clones, with 80% to 90% occurring only once. Doses given second, at about 4 or about 12 weeks, were pooled. The sequence derives from an adult who received the AZD1222 COVID-19 vaccine. This sample comprised peripheral blood, obtained 28 days after the second AZD1222 dose. V gene TRBV7-3 combines with J gene TRBJ2-2; 9 bases are a match to TRBD1. CDR3: CASSKAGTGTGELFF. The CDR3 DNA follows: TGTGCCAGCAGCAAAGCCGGGACAGGGACCGGGGAGCTGTTTTTT.